Here is one T cell receptor (beta chain) with its context. Its antigen remains unknown. Generation of TCR beta libraries used UMI-labeled 5' RACE. TCRdb reprocessed the 5' RACE reads and reports one entry per CDR3 protein, with no DNA. The sample holds roughly 5,000 distinct CDR3 sequences. The TPEX subset meant dysfunctional early memory CD8+ cells, CCR7+ PD-1+ TIGIT+. The authors isolated the PBMC from buffy coats of healthy donors. It was by negative magnetic separation that total CD8+ T cells were enriched. Each subset gave duplicate vials of approximately 140,000 sorted CD8+ T cells for RNA. This entry belongs to a study of human CD8 memory T cell subsets. The study, taken as a whole, reports: The overlap between stem-like memory and precursor exhausted T cell repertoires was minimal.

CDR3 length: 15 amino acids. CDR1 and CDR2 (germline): MDHEN, SYDVKM. The sequencing sample was made of CD8+ T cells from PBMCs. The chain links TRBV28 to TRBJ1-5; TCRdb's D gene call, TRBD1, goes unchecked for lack of DNA. This sequence was found in a human donor in good health. The CDR3 here is CATSRGQGGNQPQHF.